This record looks at one TCR beta chain sequence and its context. This record comes from a study of T-cell memory formation after mild COVID-19. One entry per CDR3 protein results from TCRdb running MiXCR on the 5' RACE reads. This repertoire shows more than 120,000 distinct CDR3 sequences, roughly 6.3% found once; its top ten account for under 2.5%. Trimming cost V 8 bases and J 0 bases, with 11 bases left between them. CDR3 length: 13 amino acids. Germline V CDR1 and CDR2: DFQATT, SNEGSKA (reference sequence). The rearrangement links TRBV20-1 to TRBJ2-1; D gene uncertain. Sample: PBMCs or a T cell subset sorted from them (not recorded which). The sequence was collected from an adult woman who had mild COVID-19 (a few samples of this study predate the infection). Cell type and time point are not known. The CDR3 coding sequence is TGCAGTCTAACCAGGAGCTCCTACAATGAGCAGTTCTTC. Protein sequence: CSLTRSSYNEQFF.